A single sample is the source of the 16 T cell receptor beta chains below, sequenced in a study of T-cell memory formation after mild COVID-19 (dated by TCRdb to about 2021). Receptors were amplified or captured by 5' RACE. Sequencing took place on an Illumina NovaSeq 6000. The public reads were run again by TCRdb, first through fastp at Q25 and then through MiXCR, and only productive beta chains were kept. Each CDR3 protein appears once, grouped with its most common genes and DNA. The sample includes some 130,000 distinct CDR3 sequences, with about 6% observed a single time. Of the sample, roughly 2% falls within the top ten clones. What was sequenced was PBMCs or a T cell subset sorted from them (not recorded which). The receptor source for this set is an adult woman who had mild COVID-19 (a few samples of this study predate the infection). The sample titles of this study are shuffled in the database, so cell type and time point are left out; the donor was told from shared clones.

This clonotype was seen repeatedly, ten times or more. The chain links TRBV7-9 to TRBJ2-7; perhaps D is TRBD1 or TRBD2 (6 bases each). Germline V CDR1 and CDR2: SEHNR, FQNEAQ (reference sequence). The CDR3 runs to 15 residues. The germline V and J ends were trimmed by 5 bases and 3 bases, with 17 bases remaining between them. This CDR3 is CASSGGPGVLYEQYF. In DNA, the CDR3 is TGTGCCAGCAGCGGGGGGCCGGGCGTCCTCTACGAGCAGTACTTC.

The chain has TRBV6-2 or TRBV6-3 and TRBJ1-5, with 8 bases that match TRBD1. CDR1 and CDR2 from the germline V gene are MNHEY and SVGEGT. The CDR3 has 15 residues. After removal of 2 bases from V and 3 bases from J, the junction contained 3 bases not matched to a gene. The CDR3 region has the DNA TGTGCCAGCAGTTACGCAGGGGGCATCAATCAGCCCCAGCATTTT. Protein product: CASSYAGGINQPQHF.

The V and J genes are TRBV7-2 and TRBJ2-3, with D unresolved. The CDR3 runs to 15 residues. Trimming stripped 3 bases from V and 2 bases from J, with 12 bases between. Germline CDR1 SGHTA, CDR2 FQGNSA. The CDR3 sequence is CASSFRARNTDTQYF. CDR3 coding DNA: TGTGCCAGCAGCTTTCGCGCCAGGAACACAGATACGCAGTATTTT.

This clonotype was seen a handful of times. The chain has TRBV7-2 and TRBJ2-4; a weak D match, TRBD1 (6 bases). Per the germline V gene, CDR1 is SGHTA and CDR2 is FQGNSA. The length of the CDR3 is 14 residues. V lost 5 bases to trimming and J lost 4 bases, with 12 bases between them. CDR3 DNA sequence: TGTGCCAGCAGCCCCGGACAGCAGAAAAACATTCAGTACTTC. Protein product: CASSPGQQKNIQYF.

The chain employs TRBV15 and TRBJ1-1, with D hard to call. The CDR3 is 12 amino acids. Trimming left V 0 bases short and J 10 bases short, with 9 bases between. The germline V gene has CDR1 LNHNV and CDR2 YYDKDF (reference sequence). CDR3 region: CATSRDLLSAFF. CDR3 nucleotides: TGTGCCACCAGCAGAGATCTACTCTCAGCTTTCTTT. Variable domain in full (rest from reference TRBV15 and TRBJ1-1): DAMVIQNPRYQVTQFGKPVTLSCSQTLNHNVMYWYQQKSSQAPKLLFHYYDKDFNNEADTPDNFQSRRPNTSFCFLDIRSPGLGDTAMYLCATSRDLLSAFFGQGTRLTVV.

This clonotype showed up just a few times. The rearrangement joins TRBV12-3 or TRBV12-4 to TRBJ2-7, with TRBD1 matching over 8 bases. CDR3 length: 14 amino acids. Trimming removed 6 bases from V and 10 bases from J; junction bases left unmatched: 14. The CDR3 is CASSPRAGGGEQYF. Written as DNA, the CDR3 is TGTGCCAGCAGCCCGAGGGCAGGGGGCGGTGAACAGTACTTC.

This clonotype showed up just a few times. V usage is TRBV5-1 and J usage is TRBJ2-5, with TRBD2 identical over 7 bases. Germline values: CDR1 SGHRS, CDR2 YFSETQ. The CDR3 contains 14 residues. After removal of 1 base from V and 4 bases from J, the junction contained 4 bases not matched to a gene. The CDR3 is CASSLSGVSETQYF. The CDR3 DNA sequence: TGCGCCAGCAGCTTGAGCGGGGTCTCAGAGACCCAGTACTTC.

This clonotype has more than one count but fewer than ten. V is TRBV11-2 and J is TRBJ1-6, with unresolved D. V lost 1 base and J lost 0, with 7 bases in between. The CDR3 consists of 16 residues. Germline values: CDR1 SGHAT, CDR2 FQNNGV. This CDR3 reads CASSLAYGSYNSPLHF. DNA for the CDR3: TGTGCCAGCAGCTTAGCGTACGGCTCCTATAATTCACCCCTCCACTTT.

The chain links TRBV5-1 to TRBJ2-1; 9 nucleotides match TRBD2. V shed 0 bases, J shed 12 bases, and the junction held 4 bases outside the gene matches. The CDR3 totals 13 residues. Per the germline V gene, CDR1 is SGHRS and CDR2 is YFSETQ. The CDR3 loop reads CASSLEPSGTQFF. CDR3 bases: TGCGCCAGCAGCTTGGAACCTAGCGGGACGCAGTTCTTC.

The sample holds a few counts of this clonotype. The rearrangement joins TRBV20-1 to TRBJ2-7, with TRBD2 matching over 10 bases. The germline V gene encodes CDR1 DFQATT and CDR2 SNEGSKA (reference sequence). Trimming took 3 bases from V and 2 from J; bases not matched to a gene: 4. The CDR3 is 14 amino acids. CDR3 sequence (DNA): TGCAGTGCTAGTAAGCGGGGGGGCCCCTACGAGCAGTACTTC. Translating it yields CSASKRGGPYEQYF.

This clonotype appeared many times. V gene TRBV5-1 combines with J gene TRBJ2-7, with 9 bases fitting TRBD1. Germline V CDR1 and CDR2: SGHRS, YFSETQ. The CDR3 length is 14 residues. V dropped 4 bases and J dropped 4; count of bases not matched to a gene: 6. CDR3 DNA sequence: TGCGCCAGCAGCCCAGGGACAGGGCCGTACGAGCAGTACTTC. Protein: CASSPGTGPYEQYF.

This clonotype was recorded many times. The rearrangement joins TRBV4-1 to TRBJ2-3; D gene ambiguous. V was pared by 1 base and J by 3 bases, with 2 bases between. Germline V gene sequence: CDR1 MGHRA, CDR2 YSYEKL. CDR3 length: 12 amino acids. The CDR3 DNA reads as TGCGCCAGCAGCCAAGTAACAGATACGCAGTATTTT. It specifies CASSQVTDTQYF.

This clonotype was observed a few times. The chain uses TRBV12-3 or TRBV12-4 and TRBJ2-1; 7 bases map to TRBD2. J was trimmed by 9 bases and V by 1 base; bases with no gene match: 9. This CDR3 is 15 amino acids long. For the CDR3, the DNA is TGTGCCAGCAGTTTAGAGGGCGGGGGTTTCGGTGAGCAGTTCTTC. This codes for CASSLEGGGFGEQFF.

The chain links TRBV12-3 or TRBV12-4 to TRBJ2-7, with a tentative D call TRBD2 (6 bases). The germline V and J ends were trimmed by 6 bases and 0 bases, with 12 bases remaining between them. This CDR3 has 14 amino acids. CDR3 amino acids: CASSPGGSSYEQYF. The CDR3 DNA is TGTGCCAGCAGCCCCGGAGGGAGCTCCTACGAGCAGTACTTC.

This clonotype was seen only a few times. The chain couples TRBV29-1 to TRBJ1-1; tentatively, D is TRBD1 (5 bases). CDR3 size: 12 residues. The germline gives CDR1 SQVTM, CDR2 ANQGSEA. V dropped 3 bases and J dropped 8 bases, with 13 bases sitting between them. CDR3: CSVERDPREAFF. The CDR3 DNA is TGCAGCGTTGAGAGGGACCCTCGGGAAGCTTTCTTT.

This clonotype was counted at least ten times. The chain carries TRBV7-9 and TRBJ2-3; D is perhaps TRBD1 (5 bases). CDR1 and CDR2 (germline): SEHNR, FQNEAQ (reference sequence). Trimming took off 4 bases at V and 6 bases at J, with 23 bases between the two ends. The CDR3 runs 17 residues. The chain's CDR3 is CASSSNSWYRGFDTQYF. CDR3 bases: TGTGCCAGCAGCTCCAATTCCTGGTATAGGGGCTTTGATACGCAGTATTTT.